This T cell receptor beta chain was captured by sequencing in a study of blood T cell repertoires in COVID-19. In the authors' methods: Reference gene primers were amplified, and this amplification served to estimate nucleated cell counts. Assay used: immunoSEQ multiplex PCR; TCRdb lists only in-frame clones, some missing. Clonal size and the V and J genes are those of that table, whereas D and trimming came from the DNA. The data show roughly 88,000 clones, 75% to 90% seen once. The length of the CDR3 is 19 residues. The germline CDR1 and CDR2 sequences are SGHDT and YYEEEE. Trimming took 4 bases from V and 0 from J; bases not matched to a gene: 10.

The receptor was isolated from a woman older than 75 with active or convalescent COVID-19. Sequenced sample: peripheral blood. This chain uses TRBV5-6 with TRBJ2-6; 10 bases fit TRBD1. The CDR3 loop is CASSPGVGTGVSGANVLTF. The CDR3 nucleotides are TGTGCCAGCAGCCCGGGAGTCGGGACAGGGGTCTCTGGGGCCAACGTCCTGACTTTC.